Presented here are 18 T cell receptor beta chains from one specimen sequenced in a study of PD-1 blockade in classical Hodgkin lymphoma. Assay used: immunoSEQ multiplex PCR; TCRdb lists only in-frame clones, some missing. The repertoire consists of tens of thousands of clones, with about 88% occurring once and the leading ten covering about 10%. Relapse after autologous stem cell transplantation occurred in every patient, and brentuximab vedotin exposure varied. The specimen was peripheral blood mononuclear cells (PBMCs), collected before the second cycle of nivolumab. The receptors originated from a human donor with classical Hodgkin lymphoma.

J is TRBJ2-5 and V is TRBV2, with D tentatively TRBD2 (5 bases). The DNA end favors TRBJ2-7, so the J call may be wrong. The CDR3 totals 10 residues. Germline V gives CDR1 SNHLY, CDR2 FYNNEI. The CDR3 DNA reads TGTGCCAGCAGTCGGGGCGAGCAGTACTTC. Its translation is CASSRGEQYF.

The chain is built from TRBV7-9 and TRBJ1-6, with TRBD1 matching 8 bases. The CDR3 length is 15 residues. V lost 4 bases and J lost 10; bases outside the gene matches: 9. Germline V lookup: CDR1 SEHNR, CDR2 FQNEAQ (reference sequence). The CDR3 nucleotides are TGTGCCAGCAGCTCATCCCGACAGGGGTGGTCACCCCTCCACTTT. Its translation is CASSSSRQGWSPLHF.

CDR3 in amino acids: CASSWPRQGVTEAFF. CDR3 in DNA: TGTGCCAGCAGTTGGCCTAGACAGGGTGTCACTGAAGCTTTCTTT. The chain carries TRBV7-9 and TRBJ1-1; 7 bases are a match to TRBD1. CDR1 is SEHNR, CDR2 FQNEAQ, per germline (reference sequence). The CDR3 runs to 15 residues. Losses at the gene ends were 6 bases for V and 4 bases for J; bases not matched to a gene: 11.

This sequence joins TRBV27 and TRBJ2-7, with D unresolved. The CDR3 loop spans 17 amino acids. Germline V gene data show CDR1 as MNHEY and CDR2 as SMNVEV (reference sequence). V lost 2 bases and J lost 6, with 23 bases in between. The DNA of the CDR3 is TGTGCCAGCAGTTTAACCGCCTTAGCCGCTAGGTCAGGCGAGCAGTACTTC. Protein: CASSLTALAARSGEQYF.

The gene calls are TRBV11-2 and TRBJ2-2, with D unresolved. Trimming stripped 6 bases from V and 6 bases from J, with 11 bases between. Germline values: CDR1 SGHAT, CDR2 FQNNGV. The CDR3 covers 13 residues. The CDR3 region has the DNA TGTGCCAGCAGTCTCGTAGATCCCGGGGAGCTGTTTTTT. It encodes CASSLVDPGELFF.

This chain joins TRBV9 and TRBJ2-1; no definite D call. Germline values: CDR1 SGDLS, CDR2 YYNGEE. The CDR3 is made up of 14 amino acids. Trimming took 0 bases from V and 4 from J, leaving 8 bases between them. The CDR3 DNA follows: TGTGCCAGCAGCGTAGGTAACTCGTACAATGAGCAGTTCTTC. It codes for CASSVGNSYNEQFF.

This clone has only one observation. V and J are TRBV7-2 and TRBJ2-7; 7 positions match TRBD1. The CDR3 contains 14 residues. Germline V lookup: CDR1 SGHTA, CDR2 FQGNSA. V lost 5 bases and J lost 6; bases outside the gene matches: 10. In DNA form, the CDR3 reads TGTGCCAGCAGCCGGGGACAGATCCCCGTCGAGCAGTACTTC. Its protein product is CASSRGQIPVEQYF.

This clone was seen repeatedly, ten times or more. The CDR3 coding sequence is TGTGCCAGCAGCGTAGAGGGGGAGGGGGCCTTCTTCAATGAGCAGTTCTTC. This gives the protein CASSVEGEGAFFNEQFF. The rearrangement joins TRBV9 to TRBJ2-1; the D gene could be TRBD1 or TRBD2 (7 bases each). The CDR3 runs 17 residues. Deletions cut 0 bases from V and 6 bases from J, with 19 bases between. Germline V lookup: CDR1 SGDLS, CDR2 YYNGEE. Looking up the rest from reference TRBV9 and TRBJ2-1 gives the full variable domain: DSGVTQTPKHLITATGQRVTLRCSPRSGDLSVYWYQQSLDQGLQFLIQYYNGEERAKGNILERFSAQQFPDLHSELNLSSLELGDSALYFCASSVEGEGAFFNEQFFGPGTRLTVL.

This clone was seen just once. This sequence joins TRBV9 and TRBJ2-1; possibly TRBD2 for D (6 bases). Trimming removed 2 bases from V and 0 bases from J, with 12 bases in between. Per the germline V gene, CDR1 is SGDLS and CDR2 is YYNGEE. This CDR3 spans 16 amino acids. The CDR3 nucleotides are TGTGCCAGCAGCGTCAGCGGGTGGAGCTCCTACAATGAGCAGTTCTTC. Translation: CASSVSGWSSYNEQFF.

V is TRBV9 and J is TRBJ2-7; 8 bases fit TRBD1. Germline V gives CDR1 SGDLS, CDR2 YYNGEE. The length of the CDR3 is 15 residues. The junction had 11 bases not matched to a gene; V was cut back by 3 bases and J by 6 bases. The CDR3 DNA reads TGTGCCAGCAGCGCAGCAGGACAGGGATCGGCCGAGCAGTACTTC. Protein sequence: CASSAAGQGSAEQYF.

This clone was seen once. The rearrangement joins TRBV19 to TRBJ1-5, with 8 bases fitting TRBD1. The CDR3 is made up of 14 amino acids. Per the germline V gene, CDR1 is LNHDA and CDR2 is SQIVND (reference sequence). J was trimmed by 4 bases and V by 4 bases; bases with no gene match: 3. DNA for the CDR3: TGTGCCAGTAGTACCAACAGGGGGAATCAGCCCCAGCATTTT. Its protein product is CASSTNRGNQPQHF.

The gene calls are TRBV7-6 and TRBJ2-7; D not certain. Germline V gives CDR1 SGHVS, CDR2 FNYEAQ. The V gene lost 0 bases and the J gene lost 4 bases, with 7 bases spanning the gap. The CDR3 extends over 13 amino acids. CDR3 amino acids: CASSLAGDYEQYF. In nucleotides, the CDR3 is TGTGCCAGCAGCTTAGCGGGCGATTACGAGCAGTACTTC.

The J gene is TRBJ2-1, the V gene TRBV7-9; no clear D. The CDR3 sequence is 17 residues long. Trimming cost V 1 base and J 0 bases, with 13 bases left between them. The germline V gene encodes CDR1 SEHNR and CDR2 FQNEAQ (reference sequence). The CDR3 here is CASSLDAVGSSYNEQFF. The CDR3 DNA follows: TGTGCCAGCAGCTTAGACGCGGTGGGCAGCTCCTACAATGAGCAGTTCTTC.

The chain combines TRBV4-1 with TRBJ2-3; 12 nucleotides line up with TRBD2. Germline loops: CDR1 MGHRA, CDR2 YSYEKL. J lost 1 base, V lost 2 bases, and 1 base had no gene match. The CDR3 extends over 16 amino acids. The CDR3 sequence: CASSQRTSGGTDTQYF. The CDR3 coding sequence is TGCGCCAGCAGCCAAAGGACTAGCGGGGGCACAGATACGCAGTATTTT.

The CDR3 here is CASSLPIAGGLNEQFF. The CDR3 nucleotides are TGTGCCAGCAGTTTACCAATAGCGGGGGGTCTGAATGAGCAGTTCTTC. This chain joins TRBV28 and TRBJ2-1, with 10 positions matching TRBD2. CDR3 length: 16 residues. J gave up 7 bases and V 2 bases, and 8 bases lay outside the gene matches. Germline CDR1 MDHEN, CDR2 SYDVKM.

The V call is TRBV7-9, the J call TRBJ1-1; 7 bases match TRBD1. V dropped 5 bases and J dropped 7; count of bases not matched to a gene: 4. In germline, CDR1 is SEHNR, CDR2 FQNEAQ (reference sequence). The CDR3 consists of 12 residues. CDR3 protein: CASSPGGSEAFF. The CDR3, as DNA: TGTGCCAGCAGCCCAGGGGGGAGTGAAGCTTTCTTT.

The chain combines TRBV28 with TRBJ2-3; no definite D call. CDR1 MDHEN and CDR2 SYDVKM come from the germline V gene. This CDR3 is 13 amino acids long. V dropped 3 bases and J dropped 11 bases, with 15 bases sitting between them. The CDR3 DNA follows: TGTGCCAGCAGTTTGAACAACCCGTGGGGGCAGTATTTT. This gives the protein CASSLNNPWGQYF. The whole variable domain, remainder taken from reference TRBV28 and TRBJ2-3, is DVKVTQSSRYLVKRTGEKVFLECVQDMDHENMFWYRQDPGLGLRLIYFSYDVKMKEKGDIPEGYSVSREKKERFSLILESASTNQTSMYLCASSLNNPWGQYFGPGTRLTVL.

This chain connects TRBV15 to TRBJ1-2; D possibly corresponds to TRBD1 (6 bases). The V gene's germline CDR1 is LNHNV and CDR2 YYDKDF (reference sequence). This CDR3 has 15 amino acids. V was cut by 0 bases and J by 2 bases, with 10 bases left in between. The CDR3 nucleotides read TGTGCCACCAGCAGAGATAAGGGGGGGAACTATGGCTACACCTTC. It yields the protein CATSRDKGGNYGYTF.